This paragraph covers one T cell receptor beta chain sequence. Its antigen is not identified. TCRdb keeps only in-frame clones here, not all; method: immunoSEQ multiplex PCR. The sample contains 550,000 to 800,000 clones, less than 95% of which appear only once. This specimen comes from a study of shared clonotypes between healthy human individuals. The wider study: Donor ages ranged 18 to 49 years: a couple of women, a few men.

Whole-study results and caveats: The naive CD4 repertoires of several donors were compared, and about 5% of clonotypes were shared.

Per germline, CDR1 MGHRA and CDR2 YSYEKL. The germline V and J ends were trimmed by 3 bases and 2 bases, with 16 bases remaining between them. This CDR3 region has 16 residues. The genes are TRBV4-1 and TRBJ2-5; a possible D gene is TRBD2 (6 bases). The material sequenced was memory CD8+ T cells from PBMCs. As to subset: CD45RO+ cells pooled with CCR7-negative TemRA cells. This TCR derives from a man aged 18 to 29 in good health. Some clones in this sample may be carry-over from other donors' samples. The CDR3 nucleotides read TGCGCCAGCAGCCAGGGGGGAAGTCTTCTTCAAGAGACCCAGTACTTC. The encoded protein is CASSQGGSLLQETQYF.